Listed here are 4 T cell receptor beta chains from one sample, sequenced in a study of CD8 T cells in ankylosing spondylitis. TCRdb re-analysed the 5' RACE reads in MiXCR, keeping a single row per CDR3 protein. The sample yields more than 150,000 distinct CDR3 sequences, roughly 13% seen once. Sequenced material: blood, either unsorted or a sorted T cell fraction (not recorded which). The receptors stem from a male donor with ankylosing spondylitis or in good health (not recorded which).

This clonotype was counted between two and nine times. This chain joins TRBV27 and TRBJ2-7, with TRBD2 identical over 12 bases. The germline V gene encodes CDR1 MNHEY and CDR2 SMNVEV (reference sequence). This CDR3 comprises 16 residues. Unmatched junction bases numbered 6, after V lost 5 bases and J lost 1 base. CDR3 in DNA: TGTGCCAGCAGTGCACTAGCGGGAGGTAGGTCCTACGAGCAGTACTTC. Translating it yields CASSALAGGRSYEQYF.

The chain recombines TRBV10-3 with TRBJ1-1, with 7 bases lining up with TRBD1. This CDR3 spans 13 amino acids. Unmatched junction bases numbered 2, after V lost 6 bases and J lost 1 base. Germline CDR1 ENHRY, CDR2 SYGVKD. The CDR3 here is CAISQGGNTEAFF. CDR3 sequence (DNA): TGTGCCATCAGCCAGGGGGGGAACACTGAAGCTTTCTTT.

V is TRBV6-4 and J is TRBJ1-1; 10 positions match TRBD1. J gave up 3 bases and V 6 bases, and 7 bases lay outside the gene matches. Germline V gene lookup returns CDR1 MRHNA and CDR2 SNTAGT. This CDR3 comprises 15 residues. The CDR3 spells CASRPGTGVYTEAFF. Here the CDR3 DNA reads TGTGCCAGCAGACCCGGGACAGGGGTTTACACTGAAGCTTTCTTT.

This clonotype occurred a few times. The CDR3 loop is CASRLETGPTYNEQFF. CDR3 bases: TGTGCCAGCAGATTGGAAACCGGGCCCACGTATAATGAGCAGTTCTTC. The chain links TRBV7-9 to TRBJ2-1; D is unresolved. Germline V gives CDR1 SEHNR, CDR2 FQNEAQ (reference sequence). The CDR3 contains 16 residues. V gave up 6 bases and J gave up 7 bases, with 22 bases separating them. Complete variable domain (other parts from reference TRBV7-9 and TRBJ2-1): DTGVSQNPRHKITKRGQNVTFRCDPISEHNRLYWYRQTLGQGPEFLTYFQNEAQLEKSRLLSDRFSAERPKGSFSTLEIQRTEQGDSAMYLCASRLETGPTYNEQFFGPGTRLTVL.